This T cell receptor beta chain was identified in a study of cytomegalovirus exposure and HLA in healthy donors. The study's findings and limits: Altogether, 160 or so TCR beta chains were recorded as cytomegalovirus-associated. In a later analysis, an Asian-associated ancestry cluster reportedly showed fewer N-insertions than the roughly 700-donor mean.

Trimming cost V 2 bases and J 10 bases; bases outside gene matches: 12. The germline CDR1 and CDR2 sequences are SNHLY and FYNNEI. The CDR3 runs to 17 residues. This clone was counted a few times. The target antigen is unknown. The PCR made use of 60 Vbeta and 13 Jbeta primers. Clones were read by immunoSEQ multiplex PCR, and TCRdb kept only the in-frame ones, dropping some. The sample lists 180,000 or so clones; 75% were seen once. The chain links TRBV2 to TRBJ2-1; TRBD1 matches 12 bases. The clonotype was recovered from a woman between 40 and 50 years old in good health and CMV-seropositive. The sample consisted of PBMCs. The CDR3 loop reads CASSESIGTGGSEEQFF. Written as DNA, the CDR3 is TGTGCCAGCAGTGAATCCATCGGGACAGGGGGCTCGGAGGAGCAGTTCTTC. Combining the CDR3 with reference TRBV2 and TRBJ2-1 gives the whole variable domain EPEVTQTPSHQVTQMGQEVILRCVPISNHLYFYWYRQILGQKVEFLVSFYNNEISEKSEIFDDQFSVERPDGSNFTLKIRSTKLEDSAMYFCASSESIGTGGSEEQFFGPGTRLTVL.